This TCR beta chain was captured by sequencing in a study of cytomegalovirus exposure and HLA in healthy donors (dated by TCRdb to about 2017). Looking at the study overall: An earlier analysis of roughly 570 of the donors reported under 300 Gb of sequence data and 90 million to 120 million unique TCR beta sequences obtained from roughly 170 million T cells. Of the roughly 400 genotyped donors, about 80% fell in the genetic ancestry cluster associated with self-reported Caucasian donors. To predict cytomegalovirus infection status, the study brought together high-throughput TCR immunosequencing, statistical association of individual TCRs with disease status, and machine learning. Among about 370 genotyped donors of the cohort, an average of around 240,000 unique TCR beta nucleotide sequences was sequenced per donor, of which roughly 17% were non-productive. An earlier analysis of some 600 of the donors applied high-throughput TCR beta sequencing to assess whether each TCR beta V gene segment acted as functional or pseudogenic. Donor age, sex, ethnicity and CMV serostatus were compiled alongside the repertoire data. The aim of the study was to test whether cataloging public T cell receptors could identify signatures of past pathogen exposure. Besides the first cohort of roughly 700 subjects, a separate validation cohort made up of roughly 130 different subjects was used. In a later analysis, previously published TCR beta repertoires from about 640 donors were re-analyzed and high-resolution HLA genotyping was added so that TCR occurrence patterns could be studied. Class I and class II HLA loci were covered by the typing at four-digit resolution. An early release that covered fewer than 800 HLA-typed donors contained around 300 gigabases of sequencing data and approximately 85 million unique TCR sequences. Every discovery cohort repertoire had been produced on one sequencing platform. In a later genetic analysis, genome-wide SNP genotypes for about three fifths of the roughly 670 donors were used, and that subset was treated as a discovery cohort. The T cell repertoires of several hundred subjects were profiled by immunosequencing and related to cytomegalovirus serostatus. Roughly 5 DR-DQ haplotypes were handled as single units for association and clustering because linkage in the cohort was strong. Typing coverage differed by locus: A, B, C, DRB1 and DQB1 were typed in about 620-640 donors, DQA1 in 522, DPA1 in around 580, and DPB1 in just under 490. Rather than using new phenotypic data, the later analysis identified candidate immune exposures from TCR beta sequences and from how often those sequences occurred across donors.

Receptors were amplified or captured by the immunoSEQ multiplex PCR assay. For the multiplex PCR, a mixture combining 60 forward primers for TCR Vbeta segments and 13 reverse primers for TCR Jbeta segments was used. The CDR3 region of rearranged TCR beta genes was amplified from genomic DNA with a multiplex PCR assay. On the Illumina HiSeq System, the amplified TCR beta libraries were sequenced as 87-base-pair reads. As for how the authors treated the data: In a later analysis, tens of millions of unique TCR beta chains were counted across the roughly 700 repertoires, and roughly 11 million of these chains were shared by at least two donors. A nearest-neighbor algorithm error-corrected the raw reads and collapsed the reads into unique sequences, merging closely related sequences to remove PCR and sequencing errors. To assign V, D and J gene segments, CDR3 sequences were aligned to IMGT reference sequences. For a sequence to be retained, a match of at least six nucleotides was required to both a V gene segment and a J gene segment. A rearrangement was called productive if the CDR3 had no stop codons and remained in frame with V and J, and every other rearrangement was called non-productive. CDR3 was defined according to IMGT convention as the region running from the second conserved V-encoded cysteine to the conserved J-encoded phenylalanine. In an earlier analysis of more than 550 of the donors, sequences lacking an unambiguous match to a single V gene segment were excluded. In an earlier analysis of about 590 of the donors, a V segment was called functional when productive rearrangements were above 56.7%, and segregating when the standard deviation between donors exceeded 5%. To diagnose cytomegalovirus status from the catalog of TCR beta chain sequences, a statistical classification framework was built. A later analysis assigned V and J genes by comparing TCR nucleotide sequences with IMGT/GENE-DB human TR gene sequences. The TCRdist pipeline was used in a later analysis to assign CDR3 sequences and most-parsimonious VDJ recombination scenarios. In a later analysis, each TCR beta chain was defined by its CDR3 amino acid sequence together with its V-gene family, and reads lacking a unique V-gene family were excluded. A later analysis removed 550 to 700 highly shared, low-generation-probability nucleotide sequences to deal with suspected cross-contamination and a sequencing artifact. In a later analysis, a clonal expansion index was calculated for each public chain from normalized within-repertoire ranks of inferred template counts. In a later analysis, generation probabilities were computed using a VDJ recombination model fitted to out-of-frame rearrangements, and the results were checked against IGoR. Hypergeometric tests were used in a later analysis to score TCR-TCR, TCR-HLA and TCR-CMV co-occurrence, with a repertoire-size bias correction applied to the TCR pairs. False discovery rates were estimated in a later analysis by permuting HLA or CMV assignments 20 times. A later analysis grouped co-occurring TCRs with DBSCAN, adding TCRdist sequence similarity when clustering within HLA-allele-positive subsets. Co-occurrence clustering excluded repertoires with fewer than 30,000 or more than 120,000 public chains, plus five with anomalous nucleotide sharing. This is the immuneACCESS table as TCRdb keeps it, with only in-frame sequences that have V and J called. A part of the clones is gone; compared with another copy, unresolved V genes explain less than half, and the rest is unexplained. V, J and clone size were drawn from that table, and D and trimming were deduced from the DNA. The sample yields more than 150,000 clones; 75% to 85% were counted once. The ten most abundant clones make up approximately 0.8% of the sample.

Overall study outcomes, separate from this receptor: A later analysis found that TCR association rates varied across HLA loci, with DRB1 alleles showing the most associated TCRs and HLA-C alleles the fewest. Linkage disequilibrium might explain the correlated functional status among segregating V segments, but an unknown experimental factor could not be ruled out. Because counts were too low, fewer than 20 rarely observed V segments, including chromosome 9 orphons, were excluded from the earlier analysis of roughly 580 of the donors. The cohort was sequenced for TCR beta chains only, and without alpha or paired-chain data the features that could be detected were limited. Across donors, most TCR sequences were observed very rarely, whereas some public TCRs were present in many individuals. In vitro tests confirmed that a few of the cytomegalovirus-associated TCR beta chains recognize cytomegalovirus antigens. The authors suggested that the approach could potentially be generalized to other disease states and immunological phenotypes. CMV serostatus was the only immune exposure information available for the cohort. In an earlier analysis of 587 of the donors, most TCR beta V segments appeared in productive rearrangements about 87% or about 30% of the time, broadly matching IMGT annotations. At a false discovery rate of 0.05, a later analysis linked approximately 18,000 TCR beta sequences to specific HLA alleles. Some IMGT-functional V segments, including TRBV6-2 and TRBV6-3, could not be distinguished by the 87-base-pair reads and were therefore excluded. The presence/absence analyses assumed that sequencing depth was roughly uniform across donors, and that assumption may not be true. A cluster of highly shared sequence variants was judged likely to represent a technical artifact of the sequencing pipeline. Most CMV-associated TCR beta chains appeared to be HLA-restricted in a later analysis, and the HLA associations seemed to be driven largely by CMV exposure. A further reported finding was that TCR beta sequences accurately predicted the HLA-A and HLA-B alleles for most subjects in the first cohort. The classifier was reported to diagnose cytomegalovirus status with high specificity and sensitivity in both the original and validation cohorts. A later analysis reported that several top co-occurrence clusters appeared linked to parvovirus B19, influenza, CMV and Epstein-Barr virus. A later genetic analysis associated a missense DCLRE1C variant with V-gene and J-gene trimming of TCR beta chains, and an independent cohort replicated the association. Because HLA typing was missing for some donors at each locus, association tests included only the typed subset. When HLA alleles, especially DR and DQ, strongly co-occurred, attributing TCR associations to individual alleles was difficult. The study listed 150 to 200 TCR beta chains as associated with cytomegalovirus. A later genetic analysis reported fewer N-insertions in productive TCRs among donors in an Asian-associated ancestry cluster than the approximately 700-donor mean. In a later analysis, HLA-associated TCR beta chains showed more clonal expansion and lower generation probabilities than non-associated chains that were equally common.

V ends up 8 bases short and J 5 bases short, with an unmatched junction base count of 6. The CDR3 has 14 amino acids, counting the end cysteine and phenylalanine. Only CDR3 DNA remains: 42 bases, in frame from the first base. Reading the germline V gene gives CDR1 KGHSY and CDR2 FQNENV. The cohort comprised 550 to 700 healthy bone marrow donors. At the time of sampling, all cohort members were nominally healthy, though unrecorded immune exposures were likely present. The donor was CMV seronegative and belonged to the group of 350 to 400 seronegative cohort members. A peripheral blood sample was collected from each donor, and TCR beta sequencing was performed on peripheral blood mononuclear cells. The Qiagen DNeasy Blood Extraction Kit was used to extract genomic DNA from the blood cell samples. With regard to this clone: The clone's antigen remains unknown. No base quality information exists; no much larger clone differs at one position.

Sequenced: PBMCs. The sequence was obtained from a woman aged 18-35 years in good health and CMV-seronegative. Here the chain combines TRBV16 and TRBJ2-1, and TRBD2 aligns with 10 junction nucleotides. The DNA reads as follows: TGTGCCAGCGGGGCTAGCGGGAGACACAATGAGCAGTTCTTC. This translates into CASGASGRHNEQFF.